This T cell receptor beta chain appears in the sequencing data of a study of T cells in Graves' hyperthyroidism and ophthalmopathy. This clonotype was counted at least ten times. The antigen remains undetermined. TCR beta CDR3 regions were amplified from RNA. TCR CDR3 underwent first-round RT-PCR with the HTBI primer set. TCRdb recomputed calls from the multiplex PCR reads with MiXCR, one row per CDR3 protein. In the table there are roughly 750,000 distinct CDR3 sequences, roughly 17% of which are singletons. Regarding the study as a whole: Most thyroid-expanded clonotypes above 0.001 were also found in blood.

V lost 4 bases, J lost 2 bases, and 7 bases lay in between. Germline V gives CDR1 SQVTM, CDR2 ANQGSEA. The CDR3 extends over 12 amino acids. This clonotype originated in a man younger than 30 with Graves' hyperthyroidism. The sequencing sample was made of blood. This chain links TRBV29-1 with TRBJ2-3; the D gene is possibly TRBD2 (5 bases). The CDR3 DNA is TGCAGCGTTGTGGAGGCCACAGATACGCAGTATTTT. Amino acid sequence: CSVVEATDTQYF.